The clone carrying this T cell receptor (beta chain) was counted only a few times. Germline CDR1 is LNHDA and CDR2 is SQIVND (reference sequence). V was pared by 2 bases and J by 7 bases, with 1 base of the junction left unmatched. The CDR3 runs 13 residues. The protocol was immunoSEQ multiplex PCR, while the TCRdb copy is restricted to in-frame clones and leaves out a portion. The sample lists about 300,000 clones, 85% occurring once. The data belong to a study of blood T cell repertoires in COVID-19. The sequenced sample consisted of PBMCs or T cells enriched from blood (not recorded which). V gene TRBV19 combines with J gene TRBJ1-4, with 7 bases matching TRBD1. This sequence was found in a woman aged 25 to 39 who had been exposed to COVID-19. CDR3 DNA: TGTGCCAGTAGTATACAGGGGGTTGAAAAACTGTTTTTT. Translating it yields CASSIQGVEKLFF.